This T cell receptor beta chain was profiled in a study of blood T cell repertoires in COVID-19 (dated by TCRdb to 2019 to 2021). For the wider study: The collaborator samples originated in the United States, Italy and Spain and spanned the acute and convalescent phases of COVID-19. The material from the prospective study consisted of cDNA or gDNA derived from T cells, B-cell-depleted T cells, or PBMCs. Subjects who had been exposed to COVID-19, were actively infected with it, or had recovered from it provided the deeply sampled blood TCRbeta repertoires that made up the dataset. The repertoires were released in a freely available public database meant as a resource for research on the immune response to SARS-CoV-2. Samples were obtained from the ongoing ImmuneRACE study (first 160 participants) and from approximately 1,200 subjects provided by 6 global collaborators. Sample metadata almost always included a de-identified subject ID, COVID-19 status, age in years and sex. Where available, HLA class I and class II types were obtained from metadata supplied by the sample provider rather than from assay-based typing. What the study reported, not specific to this receptor: The amount of clinical and demographic metadata varied by source and participant and was provided uncurated.

For this clone: The antigen it recognizes is unknown. No clone much larger than this one lies a single base away; base qualities are absent.

Whole blood was collected in K2EDTA tubes by collaborating institutions according to the institutions' own protocols. For TCRbeta analysis, collaborators shipped samples as frozen whole blood, isolated PBMCs, or DNA extracted from either of those sample types. TCRbeta CDR3 regions were amplified from genomic DNA using the immunoSEQ Assay, a bias-controlled multiplex PCR. Per the source publication's procedure: The number of nucleated cells in each sample was estimated by amplification of reference gene primers within the assay. To quantify the absolute abundance of each unique TCRbeta CDR3 rearrangement, sequence reads were collapsed and filtered. For each sample, productive Simpson clonality was calculated as the square root of Simpson's diversity index over productive rearrangements. Drawn from immuneACCESS, this table holds only the in-frame rearrangements with V and J called that TCRdb kept. Clones are partly lost; checked studies trace under half to an unresolved V gene and leave the rest unexplained. V, J and clone size derive from that table, while D and trimming were established from the DNA sequence. In all, the sample holds 200,000 to 250,000 clones, and around three quarters of those were seen once. Clones ranked in the top ten supply about 5.5% of the sample.

The germline V gene provides CDR1 MDHEN and CDR2 SYDVKM. V ends up 6 bases short and J 1 base short, with an unmatched junction base count of 11. There are 17 amino acids in the CDR3, from cysteine to phenylalanine inclusive. This entry keeps only the CDR3 DNA: 51 bases, framed from base 1. The sequence is built from TRBV28 and TRBJ1-5, and 8 junctional nucleotides match TRBD1. The clonotype comes from a woman aged 70-85 years with acute or convalescent COVID-19. The sequenced material came from peripheral blood. The base sequence is TGTGCCAGCAGGAAACCACAGGGGGGGGAGAGCAATCAGCCCCAGCATTTT. Translated, this is CASRKPQGGESNQPQHF.